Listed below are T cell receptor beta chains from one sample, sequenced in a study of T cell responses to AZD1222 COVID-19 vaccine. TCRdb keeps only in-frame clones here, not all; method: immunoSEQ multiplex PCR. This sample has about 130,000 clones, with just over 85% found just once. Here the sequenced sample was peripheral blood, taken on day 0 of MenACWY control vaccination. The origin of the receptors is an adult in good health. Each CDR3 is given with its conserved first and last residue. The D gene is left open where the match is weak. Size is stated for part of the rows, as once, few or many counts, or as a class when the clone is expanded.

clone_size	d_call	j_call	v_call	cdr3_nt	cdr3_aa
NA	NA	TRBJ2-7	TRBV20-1	TGCAGTGCTAGTTTGGCTAGCGACCGCTCCTACGAGCAGTACTTC	CSASLASDRSYEQYF
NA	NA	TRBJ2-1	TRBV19	TGTGCCAGTCGGGGAACAGAGCACTACAATGAGCAGTTCTTC	CASRGTEHYNEQFF
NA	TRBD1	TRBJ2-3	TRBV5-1	TGCGCCAGCAGCCTCGGGACAGGGGCCATCACAGATACGCAGTATTTT	CASSLGTGAITDTQYF
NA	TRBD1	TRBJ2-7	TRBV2	TGTGCCAGCTTTTCCGGGACAGGGGGACTCGAGCAGTACTTC	CASFSGTGGLEQYF
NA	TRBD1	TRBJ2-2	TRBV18	TGTGCCAGCTCACTACAGGGGGCCGGGGAGCTGTTTTTT	CASSLQGAGELFF
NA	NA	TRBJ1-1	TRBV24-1	TGTGCCACCAGTGATCTAATGAACACTGAAGCTTTCTTT	CATSDLMNTEAFF
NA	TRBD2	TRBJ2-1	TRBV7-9	TGTGCCAGCAGTTCTACTAGCGGGACCTCCTACAATGAGCAGTTCTTC	CASSSTSGTSYNEQFF
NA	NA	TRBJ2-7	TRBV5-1	TGCGCCAGCAGCTTGGGAGGTCAGGCCGGTGACGAGCAGTACTTC	CASSLGGQAGDEQYF
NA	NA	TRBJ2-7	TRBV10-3	TGTGCCATCAGTGATTCGGGGGAAGGCGGGCAGTACTTC	CAISDSGEGGQYF
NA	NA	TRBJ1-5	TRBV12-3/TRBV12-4	TGTGCCAGCGGGGGGGGGCAGCCCCAGCATTTT	CASGGGQPQHF
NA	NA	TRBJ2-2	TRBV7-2	TGTGCCAGCAGCAACTCTCGGGGCCGAACCGGGGAGCTGTTTTTT	CASSNSRGRTGELFF
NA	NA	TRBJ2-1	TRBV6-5	TGTGCCAGCAGCCCCGGGACCGGCTCCTACAATGAGCAGTTCTTC	CASSPGTGSYNEQFF
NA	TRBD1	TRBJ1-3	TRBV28	TGTGCCAGCAGTTTCAACCCCCGGACAGGGGGAAACACCATATATTTT	CASSFNPRTGGNTIYF
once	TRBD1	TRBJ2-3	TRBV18	TGTGCCAGCTCATCCTCACAGGGGGCGGTGGATACGCAGTATTTT	CASSSSQGAVDTQYF
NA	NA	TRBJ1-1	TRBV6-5	TGTGCCAGCAGATGGGAGACGTACATGAACACTGAAGCTTTCTTT	CASRWETYMNTEAFF
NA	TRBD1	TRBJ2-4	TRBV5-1	TGCGCCAGCAGCTTGGAATGGACAGGGGTCTTAGCCAAAAACATTCAGTACTTC	CASSLEWTGVLAKNIQYF
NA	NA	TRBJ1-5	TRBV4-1	TGCGCCAGCAGCCAAGATAGGGCTCCTGGGCCCCAGCATTTT	CASSQDRAPGPQHF
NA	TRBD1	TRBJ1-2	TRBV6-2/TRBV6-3	TGTGCCAGCAGCAGACAGGGTTCATATGGCTACACCTTC	CASSRQGSYGYTF
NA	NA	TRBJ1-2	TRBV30	TGTGCCTGGGAGACAGGAAGTAACTATGGCTACACCTTC	CAWETGSNYGYTF
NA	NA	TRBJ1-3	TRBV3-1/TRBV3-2	TGTGCCAGCAGCCAAGACGGCTATTTGGAAGGCCCGACTGGAAACACCATATATTTT	CASSQDGYLEGPTGNTIYF
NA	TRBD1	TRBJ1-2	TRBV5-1	TGCGCCAGCAGCCAACACACGGGACAGTCCTCTAACTATGGCTACACCTTC	CASSQHTGQSSNYGYTF
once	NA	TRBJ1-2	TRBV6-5	TGTGCCAGCAAAGAAGGGGCCGGCGGCTACACCTTC	CASKEGAGGYTF
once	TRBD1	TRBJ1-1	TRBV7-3	TGTGCCAGCAGCTTAGGTCCAGGGGGCACTGAAGCTTTCTTT	CASSLGPGGTEAFF
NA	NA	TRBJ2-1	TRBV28	TGTGCCAGCAGTTTAGGGGCGGCCCGGAAGCAGTTCTTC	CASSLGAARKQFF
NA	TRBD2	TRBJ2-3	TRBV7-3	TGTGCCAGCAGCCCCTCCCTAGCGGGTACAGATACGCAGTATTTT	CASSPSLAGTDTQYF
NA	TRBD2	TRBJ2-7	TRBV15	TGTGCCACCAGCAGATCTCCGGGACTAGCGGGCCTCCGCAGTTACGAGCAGTACTTC	CATSRSPGLAGLRSYEQYF
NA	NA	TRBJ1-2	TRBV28	TGTGCCAGCAGTCCCCCGGCGGGTCACTATGGCTACACCTTC	CASSPPAGHYGYTF
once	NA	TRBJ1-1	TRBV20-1	TGCAGTGCTAGTTACGGGATTGAAGCTTTCTTT	CSASYGIEAFF
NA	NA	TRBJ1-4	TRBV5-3	TGTGCCTTTAATTGTCCCCGTGGTTTGGGATCCGAAAAACTGTTTTTT	CAFNCPRGLGSEKLFF
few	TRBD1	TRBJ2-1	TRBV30	TGTGCCTGGATTAGGACAGGGTTCACCTACAATGAGCAGTTCTTC	CAWIRTGFTYNEQFF
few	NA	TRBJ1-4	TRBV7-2	TGTGCCAGCAGCTCTCAAGGGAAGACAACTAATGAAAAACTGTTTTTT	CASSSQGKTTNEKLFF
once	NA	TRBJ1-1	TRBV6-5	TGTGCCAGCAGGTCACACACTGGAACTGAAGCTTTCTTT	CASRSHTGTEAFF
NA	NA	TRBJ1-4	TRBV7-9	TGTGCCAGCAGCCTCCCGTCCGATGAAAAACTGTTTTTT	CASSLPSDEKLFF
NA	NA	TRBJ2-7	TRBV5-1	TGCGCCAGCAGCTTGGGTCCGGCCTCCTACGAGCAGTACTTC	CASSLGPASYEQYF
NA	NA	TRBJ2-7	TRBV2	TGTGCCAGCAGTACCGGGACTGAGGGATACGAGCAGTACTTC	CASSTGTEGYEQYF
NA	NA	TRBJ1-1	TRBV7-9	TGTGCCAGCAGCTTAAGGCTAGGGCCGAACACTGAAGCTTTCTTT	CASSLRLGPNTEAFF
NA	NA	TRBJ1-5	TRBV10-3	TGTGCCATCAGTGACCCAGGGGCGGGCAATCAGCCCCAGCATTTT	CAISDPGAGNQPQHF
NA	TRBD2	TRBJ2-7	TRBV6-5	TGTGCCAGCAGTTCAGGACTAGCGGGAGGGCCACAGGAGCAGTACTTC	CASSSGLAGGPQEQYF
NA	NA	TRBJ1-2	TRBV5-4	TGTGCCAGCAGCAAGCCGGGACGGTTCTATGGCTACACCTTC	CASSKPGRFYGYTF
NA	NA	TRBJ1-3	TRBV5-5	TGTGCCAGCAGCTTGCGGGAAGATCGGGGATCTGTTTGGGCTGGAAACACCATATATTTT	CASSLREDRGSVWAGNTIYF
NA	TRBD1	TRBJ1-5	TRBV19	TGTGCCAGTAGTACGCACAGACAGGGGACAATGCAGCCCCAGCATTTT	CASSTHRQGTMQPQHF
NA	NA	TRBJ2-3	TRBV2	TGTGCCAGCAGTGATTGGGGAAGTCGCACAGATACGCAGTATTTT	CASSDWGSRTDTQYF
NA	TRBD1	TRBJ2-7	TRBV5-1	TGCGCCAGCAGCTTCAACAGGGGGCGATACGAGCAGTACTTC	CASSFNRGRYEQYF
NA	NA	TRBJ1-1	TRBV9	TGTGCCAGCAGCGTAGCCGGGGTGGGTGAAGCTTTCTTT	CASSVAGVGEAFF